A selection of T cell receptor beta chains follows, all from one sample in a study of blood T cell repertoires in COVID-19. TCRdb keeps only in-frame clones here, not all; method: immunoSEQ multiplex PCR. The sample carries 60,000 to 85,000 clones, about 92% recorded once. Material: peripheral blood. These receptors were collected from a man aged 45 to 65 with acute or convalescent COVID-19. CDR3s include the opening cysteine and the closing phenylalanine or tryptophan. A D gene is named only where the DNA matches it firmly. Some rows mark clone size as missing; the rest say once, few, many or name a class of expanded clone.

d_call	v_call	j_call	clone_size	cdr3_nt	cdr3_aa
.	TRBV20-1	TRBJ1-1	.	TGCAGTGCTAGTAACAATTTGAACACTGAAGCTTTCTTT	CSASNNLNTEAFF
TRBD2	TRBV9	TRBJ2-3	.	TGTGCCAGCAGCGTAGTGGCTAGCGGGGGGTCAGATACGCAGTATTTT	CASSVVASGGSDTQYF
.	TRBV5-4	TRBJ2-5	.	TGTGCCAGCATCCCGGCAGGTGGAGAGACCCAGTACTTC	CASIPAGGETQYF
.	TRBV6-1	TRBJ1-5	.	TGTGCCAGCATGGATCAGGGCGGCAATCAGCCCCAGCATTTT	CASMDQGGNQPQHF
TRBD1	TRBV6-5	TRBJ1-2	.	TGTGCCAGCAGGGGGACAGGGGCCATCAACTATGGCTACACCTTC	CASRGTGAINYGYTF
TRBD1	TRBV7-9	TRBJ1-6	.	TGTGCCAGCAGTCCGGGACAGGGGAATTCACCCCTCCACTTT	CASSPGQGNSPLHF
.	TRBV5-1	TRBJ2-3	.	TGCGCCAGCACCTGGGCCACACAGGGAGGGAGCACAGATACGCAGTATTTT	CASTWATQGGSTDTQYF
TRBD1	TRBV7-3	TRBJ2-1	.	TGTGCCAGCAGCTTAATAGGGACAGGGGGTGAGCAGTTCTTC	CASSLIGTGGEQFF
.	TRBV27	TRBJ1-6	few	TGTGCCAGCAGTACAGGGCCAAGCTCCTATAATTCACCCCTCCACTTT	CASSTGPSSYNSPLHF
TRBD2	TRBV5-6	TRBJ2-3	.	TGTGCCAGCAGCCGACTAGCGGGAGACAGCACAGATACGCAGTATTTT	CASSRLAGDSTDTQYF
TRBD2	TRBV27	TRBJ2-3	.	TGTGCCAGCAGTTTAAGGACTAGCGGGAGCACAGATACGCAGTATTTT	CASSLRTSGSTDTQYF
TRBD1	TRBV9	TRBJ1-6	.	TGTGCCAGCAGCCCGGGACAGAAAAATTCACCCCTCCACTTT	CASSPGQKNSPLHF
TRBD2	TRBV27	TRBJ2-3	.	TGTGCCAGCAGTCTTAGCGGGAGGGCCTTGGATACGCAGTATTTT	CASSLSGRALDTQYF
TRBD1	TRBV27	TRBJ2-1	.	TGTGCCAGCAGACTACAGGGGGTGGCCTACAATGAGCAGTTCTTC	CASRLQGVAYNEQFF
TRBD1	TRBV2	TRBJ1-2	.	TGTGCCAGCAGTTATGGACAGGGGGATACCTATGGCTACACCTTC	CASSYGQGDTYGYTF
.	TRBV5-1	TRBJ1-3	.	TGCGCCAGCAGCTTGATAGGGAGGGCTACTGGAAACACCATATATTTT	CASSLIGRATGNTIYF
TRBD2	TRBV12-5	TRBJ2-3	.	TGTGCTAGTGGTTTGTTTGGACTAGCGGGGGGGCCAAGAACAGATACGCAGTATTTT	CASGLFGLAGGPRTDTQYF
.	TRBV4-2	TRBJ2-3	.	TGTGCCAGCAGCCAAGAAACCGGGGTCAACATTAGGGATACGCAGTATTTT	CASSQETGVNIRDTQYF